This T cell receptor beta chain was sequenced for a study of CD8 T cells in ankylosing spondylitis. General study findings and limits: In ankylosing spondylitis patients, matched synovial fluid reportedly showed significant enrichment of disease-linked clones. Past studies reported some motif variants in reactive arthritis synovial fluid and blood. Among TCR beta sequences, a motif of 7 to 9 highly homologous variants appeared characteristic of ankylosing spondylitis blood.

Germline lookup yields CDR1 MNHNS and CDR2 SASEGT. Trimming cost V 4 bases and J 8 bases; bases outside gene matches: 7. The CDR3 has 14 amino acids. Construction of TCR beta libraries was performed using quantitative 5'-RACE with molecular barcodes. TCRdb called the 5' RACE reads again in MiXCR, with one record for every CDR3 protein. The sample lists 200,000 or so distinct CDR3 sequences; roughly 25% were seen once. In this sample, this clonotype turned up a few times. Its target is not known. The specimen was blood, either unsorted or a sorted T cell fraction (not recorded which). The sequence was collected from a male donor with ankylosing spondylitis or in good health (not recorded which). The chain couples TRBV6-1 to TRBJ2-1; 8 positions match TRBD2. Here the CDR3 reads CASSGKRERDEQFF. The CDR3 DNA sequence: TGTGCCAGCAGTGGGAAGCGGGAGAGGGATGAGCAGTTCTTC.